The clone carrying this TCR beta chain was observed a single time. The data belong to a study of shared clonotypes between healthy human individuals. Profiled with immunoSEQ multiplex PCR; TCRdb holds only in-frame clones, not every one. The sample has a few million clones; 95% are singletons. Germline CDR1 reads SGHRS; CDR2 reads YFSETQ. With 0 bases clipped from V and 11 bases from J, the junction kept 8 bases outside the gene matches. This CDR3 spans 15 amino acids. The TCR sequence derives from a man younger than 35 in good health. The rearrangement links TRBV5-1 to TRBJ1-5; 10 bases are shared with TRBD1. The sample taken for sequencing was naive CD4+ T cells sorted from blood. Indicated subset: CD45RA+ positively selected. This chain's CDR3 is CASSLGDRGHTTQHF. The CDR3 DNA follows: TGCGCCAGCAGCTTGGGGGACAGGGGTCATACGACCCAGCATTTT.